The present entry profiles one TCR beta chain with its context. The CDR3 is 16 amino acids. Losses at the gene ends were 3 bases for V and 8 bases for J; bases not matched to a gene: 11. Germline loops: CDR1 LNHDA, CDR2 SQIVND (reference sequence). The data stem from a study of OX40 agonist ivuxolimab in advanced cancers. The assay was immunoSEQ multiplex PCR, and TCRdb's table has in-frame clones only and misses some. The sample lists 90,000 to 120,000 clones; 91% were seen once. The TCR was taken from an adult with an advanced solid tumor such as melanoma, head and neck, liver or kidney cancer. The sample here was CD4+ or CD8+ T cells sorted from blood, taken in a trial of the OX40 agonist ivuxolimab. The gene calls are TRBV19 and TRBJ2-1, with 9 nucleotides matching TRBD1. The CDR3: CASSMGRTGGVDEQFF. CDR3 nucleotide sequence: TGTGCCAGTAGTATGGGCAGAACAGGGGGCGTCGATGAGCAGTTCTTC. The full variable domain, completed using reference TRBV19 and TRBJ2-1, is DGGITQSPKYLFRKEGQNVTLSCEQNLNHDAMYWYRQDPGQGLRLIYYSQIVNDFQKGDIAEGYSVSREKKESFPLTVTSAQKNPTAFYLCASSMGRTGGVDEQFFGPGTRLTVL.